Below are 15 T cell receptor beta chains sequenced from a single sample in a study of somatic mutations in cytotoxic T cells in rheumatoid arthritis. Here immunoSEQ multiplex PCR was the method, and the copy in TCRdb shows in-frame clones only, minus some. The sample carries several thousand clones, roughly 71% recorded once. The sequenced sample consisted of CD8+ T cells sorted from blood. These receptors originate from an adult with rheumatoid arthritis.

The chain uses TRBV18 and TRBJ1-1, with D possibly TRBD1 on 5 matching bases. Trimming took off 6 bases at V and 3 bases at J, with 11 bases between the two ends. The CDR3 loop spans 13 amino acids. CDR1 and CDR2 (germline): KGHSH, LQKENI. The CDR3 region has the DNA TGTGCCAGCTCGCCGGGACTAGACACTGAAGCTTTCTTT. Its translation: CASSPGLDTEAFF. Together with reference TRBV18 and TRBJ1-1, the CDR3 gives the full variable domain: NAGVMQNPRHLVRRRGQEARLRCSPMKGHSHVYWYRQLPEEGLKFMVYLQKENIIDESGMPKERFSAEFPKEGPSILRIQQVVRGDSAAYFCASSPGLDTEAFFGQGTRLTVV.

This clone turned up a few times. The V call is TRBV10-3, the J call TRBJ2-7; 9 nucleotides agree with TRBD1. The CDR3 extends over 15 amino acids. Unmatched junction bases numbered 5, after V lost 3 bases and J lost 2 bases. Germline lookup yields CDR1 ENHRY and CDR2 SYGVKD. The CDR3 protein is CAISEDRTGAYEQYF. Here the CDR3 DNA reads TGTGCCATCAGTGAAGACCGGACAGGGGCCTACGAGCAGTACTTC.

J is TRBJ2-7 and V is TRBV6-1, with a weak D call TRBD2 (5 bases). The CDR3 runs to 12 residues. V lost 2 bases to trimming and J lost 5 bases, with 7 bases between them. In germline, CDR1 is MNHNS, CDR2 SASEGT. CDR3 DNA sequence: TGTGCCAGCAGTGAACCGGGGAACGAGCAGTACTTC. Its protein is CASSEPGNEQYF.

This chain uses TRBV4-1 with TRBJ2-1; D is unclear. This CDR3 contains 15 residues. Between the trimmed V and J ends, which lost 1 base and 3 bases, there was a span of 10 bases. The V gene's germline CDR1 is MGHRA and CDR2 YSYEKL. As DNA, the CDR3 is TGCGCCAGCAGCCAAGGTGCGGATTACTACAATGAGCAGTTCTTC. Translating gives CASSQGADYYNEQFF.

The chain employs TRBV7-9 and TRBJ2-3; D is perhaps TRBD2 (5 bases). The CDR3 loop spans 18 amino acids. CDR1 is SEHNR and CDR2 is FQNEAQ in the germline V gene (reference sequence). Trimming shortened V by 4 bases and J by 2 bases, and 22 bases separated the two germline ends. The DNA of the CDR3 is TGTGCCAGCAGCTGGCCTCACACTATGTCCCGGGACACAGATACGCAGTATTTT. It is translated as CASSWPHTMSRDTDTQYF. The full variable domain, with the rest looked up from reference TRBV7-9 and TRBJ2-3, is DTGVSQNPRHKITKRGQNVTFRCDPISEHNRLYWYRQTLGQGPEFLTYFQNEAQLEKSRLLSDRFSAERPKGSFSTLEIQRTEQGDSAMYLCASSWPHTMSRDTDTQYFGPGTRLTVL.

The table lists this clone with a count of one. The chain has TRBV6-5 and TRBJ1-5; 9 nucleotides align to TRBD1. This CDR3 region has 13 residues. V lost 6 bases, J lost 5 bases, and 2 bases stayed unmatched. Germline V gives CDR1 MNHEY, CDR2 SVGAGI. The CDR3 loop is CASRRQGDQPQHF. DNA for the CDR3: TGTGCCAGCAGGAGACAGGGGGATCAGCCCCAGCATTTT.

The V call is TRBV7-2, the J call TRBJ2-7; 10 nucleotides line up with TRBD2. The germline CDR1 and CDR2 sequences are SGHTA and FQGNSA. V was pared by 6 bases and J by 6 bases, with 8 bases of the junction left unmatched. The CDR3 sequence is 14 residues long. This CDR3 reads CASSNSGGLFEQYF. The CDR3 DNA is TGTGCCAGCAGTAATAGCGGGGGGCTTTTCGAGCAGTACTTC. Using reference TRBV7-2 and TRBJ2-7 for the parts outside the CDR3, the full variable domain is GAGVSQSPSNKVTEKGKDVELRCDPISGHTALYWYRQSLGQGLEFLIYFQGNSAPDKSGLPSDRFSAERTGGSVSTLTIQRTQQEDSAVYLCASSNSGGLFEQYFGPGTRLTVT.

This chain connects TRBV9 to TRBJ2-2, with D possibly TRBD2 on 6 matching bases. Trimming stripped 4 bases from V and 0 bases from J, with 10 bases between. Germline V CDR1 and CDR2: SGDLS, YYNGEE. There are 15 residues in the CDR3. The CDR3 DNA reads as TGTGCCAGCAGCCCGGGACTTCCGAACACCGGGGAGCTGTTTTTT. Translated: CASSPGLPNTGELFF. Variable domain in full (rest from reference TRBV9 and TRBJ2-2): DSGVTQTPKHLITATGQRVTLRCSPRSGDLSVYWYQQSLDQGLQFLIQYYNGEERAKGNILERFSAQQFPDLHSELNLSSLELGDSALYFCASSPGLPNTGELFFGEGSRLTVL.

This chain uses TRBV5-1 with TRBJ1-3; no firm D call. The germline CDR1 and CDR2 sequences are SGHRS and YFSETQ. Trimming cost V 0 bases and J 4 bases, with 8 bases left between them. CDR3 size: 14 residues. The CDR3 spells CASSLGGSGNTIYF. The CDR3 coding sequence is TGCGCCAGCAGCTTGGGGGGATCGGGAAACACCATATATTTT.

The rearrangement uses TRBV5-1 and TRBJ2-1, with D tentatively TRBD1 (6 bases). This CDR3 region has 11 residues. Germline CDR1 and CDR2: SGHRS and YFSETQ. Trimming removed 7 bases from V and 7 bases from J, with 9 bases in between. CDR3 amino acids: CASRRGNEQFF. In DNA form, the CDR3 reads TGCGCCAGCCGCAGGGGTAATGAGCAGTTCTTC.

This chain joins TRBV7-2 and TRBJ2-1; 8 nucleotides agree with TRBD1. CDR1 SGHTA and CDR2 FQGNSA come from the germline V gene. The CDR3 sequence is 15 residues long. Losses at the gene ends were 5 bases for V and 6 bases for J; bases not matched to a gene: 9. In nucleotides, the CDR3 is TGTGCCAGCAGCCCTGGACAGGGCCCCTTCAATGAGCAGTTCTTC. Amino acid sequence: CASSPGQGPFNEQFF. The variable domain in full, completed from reference TRBV7-2 and TRBJ2-1, reads GAGVSQSPSNKVTEKGKDVELRCDPISGHTALYWYRQSLGQGLEFLIYFQGNSAPDKSGLPSDRFSAERTGGSVSTLTIQRTQQEDSAVYLCASSPGQGPFNEQFFGPGTRLTVL.

This clone has more than one count but fewer than ten. This sequence joins TRBV25-1 and TRBJ2-2, with D possibly being TRBD1 or TRBD2 (5 bases each). V lost 2 bases to trimming and J lost 3 bases, with 7 bases between them. The CDR3 loop spans 14 amino acids. Germline loops: CDR1 MGHDK, CDR2 SYGVNS. The CDR3 DNA sequence: TGTGCCAGCAGTGAAATGGGGGACACCGGGGAGCTGTTTTTT. Translated: CASSEMGDTGELFF. Using reference TRBV25-1 and TRBJ2-2 for the parts outside the CDR3, the full variable domain is EADIYQTPRYLVIGTGKKITLECSQTMGHDKMYWYQQDPGMELHLIHYSYGVNSTEKGDLSSESTVSRIRTEHFPLTLESARPSHTSQYLCASSEMGDTGELFFGEGSRLTVL.

This rearrangement joins TRBV19 to TRBJ2-1, with TRBD2 matching 10 bases. Germline CDR1 and CDR2: LNHDA and SQIVND (reference sequence). Trimming took 1 base from V and 4 from J; bases not matched to a gene: 4. The CDR3 loop spans 16 amino acids. The CDR3 is CASSIVPGLAYNEQFF. Written as DNA, the CDR3 is TGTGCCAGTAGTATAGTCCCGGGACTAGCGTACAATGAGCAGTTCTTC.

The chain carries TRBV7-9 and TRBJ1-2; D unresolved. Germline-derived CDR1 and CDR2 are SEHNR and FQNEAQ (reference sequence). V lost 1 base to trimming and J lost 4 bases, with 4 bases between them. The CDR3 is 12 amino acids. In DNA, the CDR3 is TGTGCCAGCAGCTTAGACAGCTATGGCTACACCTTC. Translating it yields CASSLDSYGYTF. Supplemented by reference TRBV7-9 and TRBJ1-2, the full variable domain reads DTGVSQNPRHKITKRGQNVTFRCDPISEHNRLYWYRQTLGQGPEFLTYFQNEAQLEKSRLLSDRFSAERPKGSFSTLEIQRTEQGDSAMYLCASSLDSYGYTFGSGTRLTVV.

V usage is TRBV7-3 and J usage is TRBJ1-1; D call uncertain. V was pared by 0 bases and J by 1 base, with 6 bases between. Germline V gene data show CDR1 as SGHTA and CDR2 as FQGTGA. The CDR3 sequence is 14 residues long. CDR3 DNA sequence: TGTGCCAGCAGCTTAACGAAAGGGAACACTGAAGCTTTCTTT. The encoded protein is CASSLTKGNTEAFF. Combining the CDR3 with reference TRBV7-3 and TRBJ1-1 gives the whole variable domain GAGVSQTPSNKVTEKGKYVELRCDPISGHTALYWYRQSLGQGPEFLIYFQGTGAADDSGLPNDRFFAVRPEGSVSTLKIQRTERGDSAVYLCASSLTKGNTEAFFGQGTRLTVV.